This T cell receptor (beta chain) was retrieved from a study of cytomegalovirus exposure and HLA in healthy donors. The length of the CDR3 is 14 residues. CDR1 MDHEN and CDR2 SYDVKM come from the germline V gene. PCR used 60 Vbeta primers and 13 Jbeta primers. Per the authors' pipeline: Later, an analysis found around 80 million unique TCR beta chains, and about 10 million of these were shared. Assay used: immunoSEQ multiplex PCR; TCRdb lists only in-frame clones, some missing. V and J calls and clone size are as listed in that table; D and trimming were resolved from the DNA. The data show under 150,000 clones, 55% to 75% seen once.

Sequenced: PBMCs. The TCR comes from a human donor in good health. The V gene is TRBV28, the J gene TRBJ2-5; TRBD2 agrees at 12 bases. The J call may be in error: the DNA end matches TRBJ2-7 better. CDR3 in amino acids: CASSLAGGPDEQYF. CDR3 in DNA: TGTGCCAGCAGTCTAGCGGGAGGGCCTGACGAGCAGTACTTC.